A single sample is the source of the 21 T cell receptor beta chains below, sequenced in a study of cytomegalovirus exposure and HLA in healthy donors. Sequencing was performed with immunoSEQ multiplex PCR; in TCRdb, only in-frame clones are kept and a portion is missing. Of a few hundred thousand clones in the sample, around 86% are singletons; the top ten hold more than 0.8%. The sample comprised PBMCs. Receptors were obtained from a young woman in good health and CMV-seronegative.

The J gene is TRBJ1-2, the V gene TRBV6-1; D may be TRBD1 (5 bases). The germline gives CDR1 MNHNS, CDR2 SASEGT. CDR3 length equals 13 residues. Trimming took off 0 bases at V and 8 bases at J, with 10 bases between the two ends. CDR3 nucleotide sequence: TGTGCCAGCAGTGAAGCATCAGGGTTCGGCTACACCTTC. This gives the protein CASSEASGFGYTF.

This clone showed up just a few times. The same CDR3 also results from other DNA sequences found in this sample. CDR3 region: CASSESGGYGYTF. CDR3 bases: TGTGCCAGCAGTGAATCAGGAGGCTATGGCTACACCTTC. This chain links TRBV25-1 with TRBJ1-2; D call uncertain. Germline loops: CDR1 MGHDK, CDR2 SYGVNS. The CDR3 has 13 residues. Trimming took 1 base from V and 4 from J, leaving 7 bases between them.

The rearrangement links TRBV27 to TRBJ1-2; TRBD1 matches at 7 bases. This CDR3 region has 12 residues. V dropped 6 bases and J dropped 6; count of bases not matched to a gene: 4. Per germline, CDR1 MNHEY and CDR2 SMNVEV (reference sequence). The CDR3 loop reads CASSGTADGYTF. Here the CDR3 DNA reads TGTGCCAGCAGCGGGACAGCCGATGGCTACACCTTC.

A single count supports this clone. The chain uses TRBV4-1 and TRBJ2-4; 13 bases match TRBD2. The ends lost 2 bases at V and 6 bases at J; junction bases unmatched: 4. This CDR3 contains 16 residues. Germline V lookup: CDR1 MGHRA, CDR2 YSYEKL. The CDR3 loop reads CASSQWTSGSGNIQYF. CDR3 DNA: TGCGCCAGCAGCCAATGGACTAGCGGGAGTGGAAACATTCAGTACTTC.

This clone was picked up one time. V is TRBV6-5 and J is TRBJ2-7; D is unclear. This CDR3 is built from 13 residues. The germline V gene encodes CDR1 MNHEY and CDR2 SVGAGI. V shed 0 bases and J shed 4 bases, with 7 bases lying between them. The CDR3 nucleotides read TGTGCCAGCAGTTACTCGAGCCGTTACGAGCAGTACTTC. Translating gives CASSYSSRYEQYF.

The J gene is TRBJ2-1, the V gene TRBV25-1; 8 bases match TRBD1. The CDR3 runs to 12 residues. The V gene's germline CDR1 is MGHDK and CDR2 SYGVNS. The CDR3, as DNA: TGTGCTACCTCGACAGGGGTTAGTGAGCAGTTCTTC. Amino acids: CATSTGVSEQFF.

The V call is TRBV28, the J call TRBJ1-4; 10 positions match TRBD1. The CDR3 length is 15 residues. V was pared by 4 bases and J by 8 bases, with 7 bases of the junction left unmatched. Germline loops: CDR1 MDHEN, CDR2 SYDVKM. The CDR3 DNA is TGTGCCAGCAGTTCCCAGGGGACAGGGGCCGAAAAACTGTTTTTT. Protein sequence: CASSSQGTGAEKLFF.

This clone appeared a single time. V usage is TRBV6-1 and J usage is TRBJ2-1, with D perhaps TRBD2 (6 bases). CDR1 and CDR2 from the germline V gene are MNHNS and SASEGT. The CDR3 is made up of 15 amino acids. V lost 1 base to trimming and J lost 2 bases, with 9 bases between them. The CDR3 coding sequence is TGTGCCAGCAGTGAAGGGGGAGGCCCCTACAATGAGCAGTTCTTC. Protein: CASSEGGGPYNEQFF.

This chain connects TRBV19 to TRBJ2-1; TRBD2 aligns across 13 bases. CDR3 length equals 16 residues. The ends lost 5 bases at V and 8 bases at J; junction bases unmatched: 9. In germline, CDR1 is LNHDA, CDR2 SQIVND (reference sequence). The CDR3 spells CASSSTGTSGNDEQFF. The CDR3 DNA is TGTGCCAGTAGTTCCACCGGGACTAGCGGGAATGATGAGCAGTTCTTC.

The V and J genes are TRBV30 and TRBJ2-5; 7 bases fit TRBD2. CDR1 is GTSNPN and CDR2 is SVGIG in the germline V gene (reference sequence). The CDR3 totals 13 residues. J gave up 1 base and V 3 bases, and 2 bases lay outside the gene matches. CDR3 in amino acids: CAWSSGTQETQYF. CDR3 DNA sequence: TGTGCCTGGAGCAGCGGGACCCAAGAGACCCAGTACTTC. The variable domain in full, completed from reference TRBV30 and TRBJ2-5, reads SQTIHQWPATLVQPVGSPLSLECTVEGTSNPNLYWYRQAAGRGLQLLFYSVGIGQISSEVPQNLSASRPQDRQFILSSKKLLLSDSGFYLCAWSSGTQETQYFGPGTRLLVL.

The chain is built from TRBV28 and TRBJ1-2, with 7 bases that match TRBD1. There are 14 residues in the CDR3. Germline lookup yields CDR1 MDHEN and CDR2 SYDVKM. V lost 4 bases and J lost 6; bases outside the gene matches: 8. CDR3 region: CASSSLYRGDGYTF. In DNA, the CDR3 is TGTGCCAGCAGTTCGCTTTACAGGGGTGATGGCTACACCTTC.

V gene TRBV4-1 combines with J gene TRBJ2-1; 8 nucleotides agree with TRBD2. Germline V gene sequence: CDR1 MGHRA, CDR2 YSYEKL. The junction had 14 bases not matched to a gene; V was cut back by 6 bases and J by 7 bases. CDR3 length equals 16 residues. CDR3 coding DNA: TGCGCCAGCAGGGCCGGGGGGGGACGGAAGCCGAATGAGCAGTTCTTC. It translates to CASRAGGGRKPNEQFF.

Regarding this clone: The same CDR3 can be traced to other DNA sequences in this sample. The J gene is TRBJ2-1, the V gene TRBV4-3; D is undetermined. CDR1 and CDR2 (germline): LGHNA, YSLEER. Trimming pared 0 bases from V and 6 bases from J, leaving 3 bases between. The CDR3 spans 12 residues. In DNA form, the CDR3 reads TGCGCCAGCAGCCAAGATCGCAATGAGCAGTTCTTC. It specifies CASSQDRNEQFF.

This chain uses TRBV9 with TRBJ2-7; 11 bases are shared with TRBD2. Per the germline V gene, CDR1 is SGDLS and CDR2 is YYNGEE. J gave up 0 bases and V 4 bases, and 18 bases lay outside the gene matches. The CDR3 is 20 amino acids. For the CDR3, the DNA is TGTGCCAGCAGCACGGGACTAGCGGAGGCCTGGGGCTCATCCTCCTACGAGCAGTACTTC. It encodes CASSTGLAEAWGSSSYEQYF.

Concerning this clone: Additional DNA sequences in this sample encode the identical CDR3. The chain couples TRBV5-1 to TRBJ2-3; 7 bases fit TRBD2. This CDR3 contains 14 residues. Germline V gene sequence: CDR1 SGHRS, CDR2 YFSETQ. Germline trimming cut 4 bases from V and 1 base from J; bases unmatched to any gene: 3. The CDR3 sequence: CASSGTSGTDTQYF. In DNA, the CDR3 is TGCGCCAGCAGCGGCACTAGCGGCACAGATACGCAGTATTTT.

This clone was seen a handful of times. This sequence joins TRBV4-2 and TRBJ1-2, with TRBD1 matching over 10 bases. The junction had 6 bases not matched to a gene; V was cut back by 3 bases and J by 2 bases. Germline V gene data show CDR1 as LGHNA and CDR2 as YNFKEQ. The CDR3 extends over 16 amino acids. The CDR3 DNA reads TGTGCCAGCAGCCAGCTCCCGGGACAGGGGAACTATGGCTACACCTTC. Its translation is CASSQLPGQGNYGYTF.

This clone occurred once. The rearrangement uses TRBV6-5 and TRBJ1-5, with 7 bases fitting TRBD1. This CDR3 is 15 amino acids long. Germline V lookup: CDR1 MNHEY, CDR2 SVGAGI. Trimming at V came to 4 bases and at J to 2 bases, leaving 5 bases not matched to a gene. The CDR3 DNA is TGTGCCAGCAGTTTGATCGGACAGGGCAATCAGCCCCAGCATTTT. It translates to CASSLIGQGNQPQHF.

The V and J genes are TRBV5-1 and TRBJ2-3; 12 bases are a match to TRBD2. From germline, CDR1 is SGHRS and CDR2 YFSETQ. CDR3 length: 18 residues. The J segment lost 4 bases and the V segment lost 3 bases, leaving 12 bases of the junction unmatched. The CDR3 DNA follows: TGCGCCAGCAGCTCCCCGGGACTAGCGGGTGGGGGCCCAGATACGCAGTATTTT. Its translation is CASSSPGLAGGGPDTQYF. The full variable domain, completed using reference TRBV5-1 and TRBJ2-3, is KAGVTQTPRYLIKTRGQQVTLSCSPISGHRSVSWYQQTPGQGLQFLFEYFSETQRNKGNFPGRFSGRQFSNSRSEMNVSTLELGDSALYLCASSSPGLAGGGPDTQYFGPGTRLTVL.

The CDR3 region has the DNA TGTGCCAGCAGCCCGGGACTTCCAAGCTCCTACGAGCAGTACTTC. This gives the protein CASSPGLPSSYEQYF. The genes are TRBV13 and TRBJ2-7; perhaps TRBD2 as D (6 bases). Germline assignment: CDR1 PRHDT and CDR2 FYEKMQ (reference sequence). The CDR3 loop spans 15 amino acids. The ends were cut back, 5 bases at V and 0 bases at J, with 14 bases in the middle.

The chain couples TRBV28 to TRBJ1-1; D unclear. The V gene lost 4 bases and the J gene lost 3 bases, with 9 bases spanning the gap. Looked up from germline, CDR1 is MDHEN and CDR2 is SYDVKM. The CDR3 has 13 residues. In DNA, the CDR3 is TGTGCCAGCAGTTCCCAAACTTACACTGAAGCTTTCTTT. Residues: CASSSQTYTEAFF.

This chain connects TRBV2 to TRBJ2-1; 9 nucleotides match TRBD2. The CDR3 loop spans 15 amino acids. Germline lookup yields CDR1 SNHLY and CDR2 FYNNEI. Trimming took 2 bases from V and 9 from J; bases not matched to a gene: 8. The DNA for the CDR3 is TGTGCCAGCAGTGAATTCCAGCGGGGGGACGGTGAGCAGTTCTTC. Its protein is CASSEFQRGDGEQFF.